This TCR beta chain was identified during a study of cytomegalovirus exposure and HLA in healthy donors. Study as a whole: Unique TCRs numbering approximately 81 million, obtained from HLA-typed donors, made up an early data release. Regarding the study as a whole: A link between a missense DCLRE1C variant and TCR beta V- and J-gene trimming emerged from a later analysis. Productive rates of about 87% or about 30% were seen for most TCR beta V segments in an earlier analysis.

The PCR was carried out with 60 Vbeta primers and 13 Jbeta primers. The table came from immunoSEQ multiplex PCR; TCRdb's copy has only in-frame clones and leaves some out. This sample has 73,000 or so clones, with around 81% found just once. On this clone: The antigen is not known.

The material sequenced was PBMCs. The receptor's source is a man aged 50 to 59 in good health and CMV-seronegative.

The CDR3: CASSFGGWAPEAFF. The DNA for the CDR3 is TGTGCCAGCAGTTTTGGCGGGTGGGCCCCTGAAGCTTTCTTT. The V gene is TRBV27, the J gene TRBJ1-1; D not resolved. Between the trimmed V and J ends, which lost 3 bases and 6 bases, there was a span of 14 bases. The CDR3 contains 14 residues. CDR1 and CDR2 (germline): MNHEY, SMNVEV (reference sequence).